This T cell receptor beta chain comes out of a study of cytomegalovirus exposure and HLA in healthy donors. The PCR ran on 60 Vbeta and 13 Jbeta primers. Clones were sequenced by immunoSEQ multiplex PCR, and TCRdb holds only the in-frame ones, with some missing. The profile shows approximately 59,000 clones, 60% to 65% of them singletons. Sequencing was carried out using PBMCs. This receptor was obtained from a man aged 25 to 40 in good health and CMV-seronegative.

CDR3 sequence (DNA): TGTGCCAGCAGCCCCCAAGGGGCAACTAATGAAAAACTGTTTTTT. Its translation: CASSPQGATNEKLFF. The rearrangement uses TRBV11-2 and TRBJ1-4, with a possible D match to TRBD1 (5 bases). CDR1 and CDR2 (germline): SGHAT, FQNNGV. The CDR3 spans 15 residues. V was cut by 5 bases and J by 0 bases, with 10 bases left in between.